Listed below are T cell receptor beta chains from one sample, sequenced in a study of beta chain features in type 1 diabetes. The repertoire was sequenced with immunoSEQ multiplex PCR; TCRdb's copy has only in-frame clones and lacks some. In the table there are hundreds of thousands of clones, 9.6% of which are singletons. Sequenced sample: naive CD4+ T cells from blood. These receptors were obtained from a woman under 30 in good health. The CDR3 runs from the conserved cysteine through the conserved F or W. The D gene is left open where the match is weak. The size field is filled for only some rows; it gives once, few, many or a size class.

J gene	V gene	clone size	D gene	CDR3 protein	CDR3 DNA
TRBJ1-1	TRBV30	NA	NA	CAWSVLGHLNTEAFF	TGTGCCTGGAGTGTTTTGGGACACTTGAACACTGAAGCTTTCTTT
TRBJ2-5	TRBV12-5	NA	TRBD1	CASGLVPLLDRGDETQYF	TGTGCTAGTGGTTTGGTACCCCTTCTTGACAGGGGAGACGAGACCCAGTACTTC
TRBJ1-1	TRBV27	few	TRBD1	CASKTGGYGTEAFF	TGTGCCAGCAAGACAGGGGGCTACGGGACTGAAGCTTTCTTT
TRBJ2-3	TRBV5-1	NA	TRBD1	CASSMGTGTFFTDTQYF	TGCGCCAGCAGCATGGGGACAGGAACCTTCTTCACAGATACGCAGTATTTT
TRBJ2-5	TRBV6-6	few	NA	CATGFVETQYF	TGTGCCACGGGGTTTGTTGAGACCCAGTACTTC
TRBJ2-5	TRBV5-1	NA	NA	CASSPQGSQETQYF	TGCGCCAGCAGCCCCCAGGGGAGCCAAGAGACCCAGTACTTC
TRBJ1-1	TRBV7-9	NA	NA	CASSFRNTEAFF	TGTGCCAGCAGCTTTAGAAACACTGAAGCTTTCTTT
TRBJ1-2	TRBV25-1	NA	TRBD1	CASSPGTGGGYTF	TGTGCCAGCAGCCCCGGGACAGGGGGTGGCTACACCTTC
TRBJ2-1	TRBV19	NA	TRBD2	CASSMRTSGGYGEQFF	TGTGCCAGTAGTATGCGGACTAGCGGGGGTTACGGTGAGCAGTTCTTC
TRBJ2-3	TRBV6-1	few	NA	CASSTRQPTDTQYF	TGTGCCAGCAGTACCAGACAGCCCACAGATACGCAGTATTTT
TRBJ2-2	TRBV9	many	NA	CASSVAMRSGELFF	TGTGCCAGCAGCGTAGCTATGAGGAGCGGGGAGCTGTTTTTT
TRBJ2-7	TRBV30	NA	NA	CAWMLGLASEQYF	TGTGCCTGGATGCTCGGACTGGCGAGCGAGCAGTACTTC
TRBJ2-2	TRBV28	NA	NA	CASSFPGGGTGELFF	TGTGCCAGCAGTTTCCCAGGGGGAGGCACCGGGGAGCTGTTTTTT
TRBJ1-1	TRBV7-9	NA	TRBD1	CASSYRGVNTEAFF	TGTGCCAGCAGCTACAGGGGGGTGAACACTGAAGCTTTCTTT
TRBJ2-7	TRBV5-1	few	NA	CASSRGYEQYF	TGCGCCAGCAGCCGAGGCTACGAGCAGTACTTC
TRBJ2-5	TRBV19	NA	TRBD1	CASSSGDRVGETQYF	TGTGCCAGTAGTTCCGGAGACAGGGTCGGAGAGACCCAGTACTTC
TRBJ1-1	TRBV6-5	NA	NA	CASSYFGQPNTEAFF	TGTGCCAGCAGTTACTTTGGGCAACCCAACACTGAAGCTTTCTTT
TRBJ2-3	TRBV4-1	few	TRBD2	CASSQAGLATQYF	TGCGCCAGCAGCCAAGCCGGACTAGCTACGCAGTATTTT
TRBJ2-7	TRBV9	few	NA	CASSVGPGGIYEQYF	TGTGCCAGCAGCGTCGGACCGGGCGGGATCTACGAGCAGTACTTC
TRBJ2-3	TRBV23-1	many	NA	CASSHPRHTDTQYF	TGCGCCAGCAGTCACCCCAGACACACAGATACGCAGTATTTT
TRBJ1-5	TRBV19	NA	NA	CASSVPAGWPQHF	TGTGCCAGTAGCGTCCCCGCGGGATGGCCCCAGCATTTT
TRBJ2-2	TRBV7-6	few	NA	CASSPPVGELFF	TGTGCCAGCAGCCCCCCAGTCGGGGAGCTGTTTTTT
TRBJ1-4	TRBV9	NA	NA	CASSRSEGEKLFF	TGTGCCAGCAGCCGCTCCGAGGGTGAAAAACTGTTTTTT
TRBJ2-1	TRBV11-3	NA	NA	CASSRWSENNEQFF	TGTGCCAGCAGCCGTTGGTCGGAGAACAATGAGCAGTTCTTC
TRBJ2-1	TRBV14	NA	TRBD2	CASSQDLSSGIFF	TGTGCCAGCAGCCAAGACCTTTCCAGCGGGATTTTCTTC
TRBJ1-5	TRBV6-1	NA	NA	CASRVGASNQPQHF	TGTGCCAGCAGGGTAGGGGCTAGCAATCAGCCCCAGCATTTT
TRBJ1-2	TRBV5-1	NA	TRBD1	CASSSSGTGDYGYTF	TGCGCCAGCAGCTCTTCCGGGACAGGGGACTATGGCTACACCTTC
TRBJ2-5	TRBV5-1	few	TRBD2	CASSEIIAGGPGETQYF	TGCGCCAGCAGCGAGATAATAGCGGGAGGCCCTGGGGAGACCCAGTACTTC
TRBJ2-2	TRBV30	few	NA	CAWRSTRELFF	TGTGCCTGGAGGAGCACCCGGGAGCTGTTTTTT
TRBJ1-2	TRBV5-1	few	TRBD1	CASSLAPTGGQGNYGYTF	TGCGCCAGCAGCTTGGCCCCGACTGGGGGACAGGGGAACTATGGCTACACCTTC
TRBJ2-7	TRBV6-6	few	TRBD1	CASRNGQGAYEQYF	TGTGCCAGCAGAAACGGACAGGGGGCGTACGAGCAGTACTTC
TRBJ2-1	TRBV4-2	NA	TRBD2	CASSQEPGGLFGNEQFF	TGTGCCAGCAGCCAGGAGCCGGGGGGGCTTTTTGGCAATGAGCAGTTCTTC
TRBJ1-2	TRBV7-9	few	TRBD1	CASSFDRAGYGYTF	TGTGCCAGCAGCTTCGACAGGGCTGGCTATGGCTACACCTTC
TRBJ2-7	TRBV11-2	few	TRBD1	CASSSRQGEGYEQYF	TGTGCCAGCAGCTCGCGACAGGGGGAGGGCTACGAGCAGTACTTC
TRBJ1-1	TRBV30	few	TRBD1	CAWSPTSGGAKGNTEAFF	TGTGCCTGGAGCCCGACCTCAGGGGGCGCGAAGGGGAACACTGAAGCTTTCTTT
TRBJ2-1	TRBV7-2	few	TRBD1	CASSFGTGYNEQFF	TGTGCCAGCAGCTTTGGGACAGGGTACAATGAGCAGTTCTTC
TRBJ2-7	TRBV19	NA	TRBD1	CASSKVTGGGYEQYF	TGTGCCAGTAGTAAAGTGACAGGGGGCGGATACGAGCAGTACTTC
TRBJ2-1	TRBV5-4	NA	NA	CASSPGTVSYNEQFF	TGTGCCAGCAGCCCTGGGACTGTCTCCTACAATGAGCAGTTCTTC
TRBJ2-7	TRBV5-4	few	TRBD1	CASSPPGQGSYEQYF	TGTGCCAGCAGCCCACCGGGACAGGGGTCTTACGAGCAGTACTTC
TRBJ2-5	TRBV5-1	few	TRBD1	CASSLGTGKETQYF	TGCGCCAGCAGCCTCGGGACAGGGAAAGAGACCCAGTACTTC
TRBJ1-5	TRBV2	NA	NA	CASSEEGFDQPQHF	TGTGCCAGCAGTGAGGAGGGGTTCGATCAGCCCCAGCATTTT
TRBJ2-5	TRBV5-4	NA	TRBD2	CASSSGLAGGPGETQYF	TGTGCCAGCAGCTCGGGACTAGCGGGAGGGCCGGGGGAGACCCAGTACTTC
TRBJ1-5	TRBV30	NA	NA	CAWSGTAGGQPQHF	TGTGCCTGGAGTGGGACCGCCGGAGGCCAGCCCCAGCATTTT
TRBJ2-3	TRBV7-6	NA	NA	CASSSLQGRAIDTQYF	TGTGCCAGCAGCTCTCTTCAGGGCAGGGCGATCGATACGCAGTATTTT
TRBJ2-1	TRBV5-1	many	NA	CASSLAGWGYEQFF	TGCGCCAGCAGCTTGGCCGGCTGGGGCTATGAGCAGTTCTTC
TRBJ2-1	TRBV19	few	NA	CASSTQGLPSYNEQFF	TGTGCCAGTAGTACCCAGGGTCTACCCTCCTACAATGAGCAGTTCTTC
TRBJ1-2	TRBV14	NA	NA	CASSRTAGIGFYGYTF	TGTGCCAGCAGCCGAACAGCAGGGATCGGGTTCTATGGCTACACCTTC
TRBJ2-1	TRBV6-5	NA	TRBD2	CASSEGLYNEQFF	TGTGCCAGCAGCGAGGGACTATACAATGAGCAGTTCTTC
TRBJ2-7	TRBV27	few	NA	CASGRTGFSYEQYF	TGTGCCAGCGGTCGCACAGGATTCTCCTACGAGCAGTACTTC
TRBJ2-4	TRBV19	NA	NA	CASSKSPLAKNIQYF	TGTGCCAGTAGTAAGAGTCCCTTAGCCAAAAACATTCAGTACTTC